The TCR beta chain described here comes from a study of cytomegalovirus exposure and HLA in healthy donors. Across the study: An earlier analysis found under 130 million unique TCR beta sequences from about 190 million T cells. General observations from the study: For presence/absence analyses, sequencing depth was assumed to be roughly uniform across donors. In a later analysis, TCR association rates varied by HLA locus: DRB1 most, HLA-C fewest. Compared with the approximately 680-donor mean, an Asian-associated ancestry cluster reportedly had fewer N-insertions, according to a later analysis.

The primer mix had 60 Vbeta and 13 Jbeta primers. Sequencing was performed with immunoSEQ multiplex PCR; in TCRdb, only in-frame clones are kept and a portion is missing. The sample has 190,000 or so clones, 75% to 85% seen once. J lost 3 bases, V lost 2 bases, and 9 bases had no gene match. The germline V gene encodes CDR1 LNHDA and CDR2 SQIVND (reference sequence). The CDR3 extends over 16 amino acids. In regard to this clone: Antigen unknown.

Sequencing was carried out using PBMCs. The chain recombines TRBV19 with TRBJ1-2, with TRBD1 matching 7 bases. This TCR was sampled from a boy aged 10-17 years in good health and CMV-seronegative. The CDR3 reads CASSIFSVQGDYGYTF. DNA for the CDR3: TGTGCCAGTAGTATATTTTCGGTGCAGGGGGACTATGGCTACACCTTC.